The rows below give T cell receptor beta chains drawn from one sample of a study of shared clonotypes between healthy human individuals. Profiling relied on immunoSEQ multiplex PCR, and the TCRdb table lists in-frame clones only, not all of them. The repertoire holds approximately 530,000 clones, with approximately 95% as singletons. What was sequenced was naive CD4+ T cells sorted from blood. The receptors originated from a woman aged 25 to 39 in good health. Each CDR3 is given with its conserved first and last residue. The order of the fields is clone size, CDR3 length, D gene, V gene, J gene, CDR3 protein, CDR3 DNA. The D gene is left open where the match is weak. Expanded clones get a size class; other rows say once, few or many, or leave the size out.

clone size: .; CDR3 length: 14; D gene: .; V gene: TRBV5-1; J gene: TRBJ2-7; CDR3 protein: CASSLASGFYEQYF; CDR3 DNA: TGCGCCAGCAGCTTGGCCTCGGGGTTCTACGAGCAGTACTTC
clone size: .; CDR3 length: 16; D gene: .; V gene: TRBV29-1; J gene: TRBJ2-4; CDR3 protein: CSVGQLDPLAKNIQYF; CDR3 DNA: TGCAGCGTAGGACAGTTGGACCCCCTAGCCAAAAACATTCAGTACTTC
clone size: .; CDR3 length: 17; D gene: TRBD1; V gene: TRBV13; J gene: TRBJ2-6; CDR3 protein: CASSPRTGPSGANVLTF; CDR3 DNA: TGTGCCAGCAGCCCGAGGACAGGCCCCTCTGGGGCCAACGTCCTGACTTTC
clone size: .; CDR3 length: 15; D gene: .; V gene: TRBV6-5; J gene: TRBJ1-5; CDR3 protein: CASSYSSRSNQPQHF; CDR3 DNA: TGTGCCAGCAGTTACTCGTCCCGTAGCAATCAGCCCCAGCATTTT
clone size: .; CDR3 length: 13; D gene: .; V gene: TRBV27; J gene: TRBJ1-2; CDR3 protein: CASSPFGGYGYTF; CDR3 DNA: TGTGCCAGCAGTCCATTTGGGGGGTATGGCTACACCTTC
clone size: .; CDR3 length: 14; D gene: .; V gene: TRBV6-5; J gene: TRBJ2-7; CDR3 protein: CASSYSGGYYEQYF; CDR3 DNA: TGTGCCAGCAGTTACTCTGGGGGTTACTACGAGCAGTACTTC
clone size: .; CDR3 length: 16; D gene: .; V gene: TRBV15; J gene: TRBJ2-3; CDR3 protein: CATSNGYRASGDTQYF; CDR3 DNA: TGTGCCACCAGCAACGGATACAGGGCGTCCGGAGATACGCAGTATTTT
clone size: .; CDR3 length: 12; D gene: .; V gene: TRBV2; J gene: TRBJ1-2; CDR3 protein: CASTGVNYGYTF; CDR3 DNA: TGTGCCAGCACAGGCGTAAACTATGGCTACACCTTC
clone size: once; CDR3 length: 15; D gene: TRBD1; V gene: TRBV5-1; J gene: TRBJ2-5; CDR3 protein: CASSLWTGVTETQYF; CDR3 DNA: TGCGCCAGCAGCCTATGGACAGGGGTTACGGAGACCCAGTACTTC
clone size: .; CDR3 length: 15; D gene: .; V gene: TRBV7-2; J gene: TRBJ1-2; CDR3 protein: CASSPTSGQGYGYTF; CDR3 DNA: TGTGCCAGCAGTCCAACTTCGGGACAAGGCTATGGCTACACCTTC
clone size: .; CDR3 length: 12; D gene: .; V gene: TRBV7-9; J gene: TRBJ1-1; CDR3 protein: CASSYGQYEAFF; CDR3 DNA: TGTGCCAGCAGCTACGGACAGTATGAAGCTTTCTTT
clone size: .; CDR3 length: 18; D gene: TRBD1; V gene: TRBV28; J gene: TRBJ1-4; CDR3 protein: CASTQSGTGATTNEKLFF; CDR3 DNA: TGTGCCAGCACTCAATCCGGGACAGGTGCGACAACTAATGAAAAACTGTTTTTT
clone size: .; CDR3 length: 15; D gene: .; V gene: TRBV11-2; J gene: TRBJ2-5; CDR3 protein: CASSLASQGQETQYF; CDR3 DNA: TGTGCCAGCAGCTTAGCCAGCCAAGGGCAAGAGACCCAGTACTTC
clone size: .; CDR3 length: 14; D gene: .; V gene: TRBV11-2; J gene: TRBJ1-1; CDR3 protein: CASSPQRGHTEAFF; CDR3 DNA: TGTGCCAGCAGCCCTCAACGCGGCCACACTGAAGCTTTCTTT
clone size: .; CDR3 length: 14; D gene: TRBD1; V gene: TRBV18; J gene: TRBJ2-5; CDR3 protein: CASSPRQGQETQYF; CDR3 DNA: TGTGCCAGCTCACCTAGACAGGGTCAAGAGACCCAGTACTTC
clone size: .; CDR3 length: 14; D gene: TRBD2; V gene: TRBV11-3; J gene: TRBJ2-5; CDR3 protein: CASSLTSGTETQYF; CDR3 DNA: TGTGCCAGCAGCTTGACTAGCGGGACAGAGACCCAGTACTTC
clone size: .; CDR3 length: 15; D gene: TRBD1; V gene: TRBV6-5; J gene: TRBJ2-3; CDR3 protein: CASRTTGASTDTQYF; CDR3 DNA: TGTGCCAGCAGAACAACAGGGGCGAGCACAGATACGCAGTATTTT
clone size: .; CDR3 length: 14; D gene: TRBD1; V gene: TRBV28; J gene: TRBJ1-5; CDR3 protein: CARNRDRKNQPQHF; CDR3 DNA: TGTGCCAGAAACCGGGACAGAAAAAATCAGCCCCAGCATTTT
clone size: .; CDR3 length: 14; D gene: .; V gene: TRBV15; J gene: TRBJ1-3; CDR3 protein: CATSRGKRGNTIYF; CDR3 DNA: TGTGCCACCAGCAGGGGAAAAAGGGGAAACACCATATATTTT
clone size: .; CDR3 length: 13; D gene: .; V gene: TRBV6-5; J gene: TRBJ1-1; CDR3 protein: CASSRPQNTEAFF; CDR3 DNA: TGTGCCAGCAGCCGCCCTCAGAACACTGAAGCTTTCTTT
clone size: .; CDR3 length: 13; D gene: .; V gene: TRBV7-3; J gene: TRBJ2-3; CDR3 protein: CASSSSSADTQYF; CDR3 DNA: TGTGCCAGCAGCTCCTCGTCCGCAGATACGCAGTATTTT
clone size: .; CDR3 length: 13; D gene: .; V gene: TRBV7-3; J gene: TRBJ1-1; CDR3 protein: CASSLSLNTEAFF; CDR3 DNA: TGTGCCAGCAGCTTAAGTCTGAACACTGAAGCTTTCTTT
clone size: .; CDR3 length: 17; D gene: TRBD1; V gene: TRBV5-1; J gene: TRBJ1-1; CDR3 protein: CASSRTRQGAMNTEAFF; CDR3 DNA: TGCGCCAGCAGCCGTACTCGACAGGGGGCGATGAACACTGAAGCTTTCTTT
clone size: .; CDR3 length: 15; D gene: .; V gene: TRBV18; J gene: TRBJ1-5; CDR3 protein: CASSQTVNSNQPQHF; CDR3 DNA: TGTGCCAGCTCACAGACAGTGAATAGCAATCAGCCCCAGCATTTT
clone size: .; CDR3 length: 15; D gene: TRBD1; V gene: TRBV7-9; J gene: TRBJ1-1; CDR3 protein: CASSHIRDRGTEAFF; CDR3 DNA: TGTGCCAGCAGCCATATCCGGGACAGGGGCACTGAAGCTTTCTTT
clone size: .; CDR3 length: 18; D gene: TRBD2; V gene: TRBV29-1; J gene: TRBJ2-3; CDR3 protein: CSVAKREVAGGLSDTQYF; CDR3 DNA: TGCAGCGTTGCCAAGCGGGAGGTAGCGGGAGGGTTGTCAGATACGCAGTATTTT
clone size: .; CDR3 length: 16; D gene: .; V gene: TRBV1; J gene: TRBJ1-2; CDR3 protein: CTSSQGHRRSNYGYTF; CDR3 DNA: TGCACCAGCAGCCAAGGACATAGGAGGTCTAACTATGGCTACACCTTC
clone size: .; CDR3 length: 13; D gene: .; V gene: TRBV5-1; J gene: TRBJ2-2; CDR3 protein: CASKAENTGELFF; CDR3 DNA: TGCGCCAGCAAGGCGGAGAACACCGGGGAGCTGTTTTTT
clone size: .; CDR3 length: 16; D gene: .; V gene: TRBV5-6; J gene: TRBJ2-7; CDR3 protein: CASSIYSFGGPYEQYF; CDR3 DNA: TGTGCCAGCAGCATATACTCCTTCGGGGGACCCTACGAGCAGTACTTC
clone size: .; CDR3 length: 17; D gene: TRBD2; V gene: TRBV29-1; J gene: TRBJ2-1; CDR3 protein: CSANPGLAGGGLREQFF; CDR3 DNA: TGCAGCGCAAATCCGGGACTAGCGGGAGGCGGGCTACGGGAGCAGTTCTTC
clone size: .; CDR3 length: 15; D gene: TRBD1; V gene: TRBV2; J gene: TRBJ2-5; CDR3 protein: CASSLQGAAKETQYF; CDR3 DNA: TGTGCCAGCAGCCTACAGGGGGCGGCTAAAGAGACCCAGTACTTC
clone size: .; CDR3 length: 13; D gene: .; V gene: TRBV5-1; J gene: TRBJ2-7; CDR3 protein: CASSEWNAYEQYF; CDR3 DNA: TGCGCCAGCTCGGAGTGGAACGCCTACGAGCAGTACTTC
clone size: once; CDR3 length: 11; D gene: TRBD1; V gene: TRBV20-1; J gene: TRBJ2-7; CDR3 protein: CSRDRGGEQYF; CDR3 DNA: TGCAGCAGGGACAGGGGTGGCGAGCAGTACTTC
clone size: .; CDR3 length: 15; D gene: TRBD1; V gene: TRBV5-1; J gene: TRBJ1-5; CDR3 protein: CASSPRTGEGQPQHF; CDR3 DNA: TGCGCCAGCAGCCCCCGGACAGGGGAAGGGCAGCCCCAGCATTTT
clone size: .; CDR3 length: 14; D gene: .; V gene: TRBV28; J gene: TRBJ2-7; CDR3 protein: CASTTSQDSYEQYF; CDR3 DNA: TGTGCCAGCACCACCTCCCAGGATTCCTACGAGCAGTACTTC
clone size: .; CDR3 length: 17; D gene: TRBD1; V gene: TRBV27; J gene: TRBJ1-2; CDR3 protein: CASRADLIPGGTYGYTF; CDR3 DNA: TGTGCCAGCCGGGCGGATCTAATCCCAGGGGGGACCTATGGCTACACCTTC
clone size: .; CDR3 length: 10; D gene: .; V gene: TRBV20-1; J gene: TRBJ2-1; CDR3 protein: CSASSYEQFF; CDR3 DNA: TGCAGTGCTAGTAGCTACGAGCAGTTCTTC
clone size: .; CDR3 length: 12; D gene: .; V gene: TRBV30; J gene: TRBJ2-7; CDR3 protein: CAGRDNSYEQYF; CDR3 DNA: TGTGCCGGAAGGGACAACTCCTACGAGCAGTACTTC
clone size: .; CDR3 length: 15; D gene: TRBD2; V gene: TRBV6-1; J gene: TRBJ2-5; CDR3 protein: CASRTTSGSWETQYF; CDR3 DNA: TGTGCCAGCAGAACAACTAGCGGGAGTTGGGAGACCCAGTACTTC
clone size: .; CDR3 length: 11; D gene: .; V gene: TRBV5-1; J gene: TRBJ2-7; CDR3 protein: CASSQGGEQYF; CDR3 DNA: TGCGCCAGCAGCCAAGGGGGGGAGCAGTACTTC
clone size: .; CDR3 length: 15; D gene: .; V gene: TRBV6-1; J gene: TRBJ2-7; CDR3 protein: CASPYQPGQIYEQYF; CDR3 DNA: TGTGCCAGTCCCTATCAACCGGGACAAATCTACGAGCAGTACTTC
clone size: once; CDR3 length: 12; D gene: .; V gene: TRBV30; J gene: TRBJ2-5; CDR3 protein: CACKSGGETQYF; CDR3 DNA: TGTGCCTGTAAGTCTGGTGGAGAGACCCAGTACTTC
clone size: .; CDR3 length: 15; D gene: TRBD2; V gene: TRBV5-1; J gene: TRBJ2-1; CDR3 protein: CASSLEGGRNNEQFF; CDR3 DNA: TGCGCCAGCAGCTTGGAGGGCGGGAGAAACAATGAGCAGTTCTTC
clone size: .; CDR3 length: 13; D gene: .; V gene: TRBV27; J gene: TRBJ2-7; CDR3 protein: CASSLRSGSEQYF; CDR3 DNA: TGTGCCAGCAGTTTAAGGTCAGGGAGCGAGCAGTACTTC
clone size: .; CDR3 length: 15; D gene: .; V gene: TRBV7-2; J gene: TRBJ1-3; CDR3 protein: CASSFSGASGNTIYF; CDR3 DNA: TGTGCCAGCAGCTTCTCGGGGGCTTCTGGAAACACCATATATTTT
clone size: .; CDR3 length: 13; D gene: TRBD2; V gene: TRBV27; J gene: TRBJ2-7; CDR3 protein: CASSRDYPYAQYF; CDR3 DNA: TGTGCCAGCAGCCGGGACTACCCTTACGCGCAGTACTTC
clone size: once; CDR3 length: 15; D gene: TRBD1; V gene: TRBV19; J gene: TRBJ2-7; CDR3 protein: CASSKRTGALGEQYF; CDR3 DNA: TGTGCCAGTAGTAAACGGACAGGAGCCCTTGGGGAGCAGTACTTC
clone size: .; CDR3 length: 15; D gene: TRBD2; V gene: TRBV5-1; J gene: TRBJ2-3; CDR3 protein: CASSLVAGGPDTQYF; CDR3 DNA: TGCGCCAGCAGCTTGGTAGCGGGAGGACCAGATACGCAGTATTTT
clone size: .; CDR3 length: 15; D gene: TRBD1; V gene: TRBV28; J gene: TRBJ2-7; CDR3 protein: CASSETGTGRYEQYF; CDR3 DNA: TGTGCCAGCAGTGAAACCGGGACAGGGAGGTACGAGCAGTACTTC
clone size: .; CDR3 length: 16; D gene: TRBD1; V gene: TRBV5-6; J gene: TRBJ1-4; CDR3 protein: CASSLYFHRGREKLFF; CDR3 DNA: TGTGCCAGCAGCTTGTATTTTCACAGGGGGCGTGAAAAACTGTTTTTT
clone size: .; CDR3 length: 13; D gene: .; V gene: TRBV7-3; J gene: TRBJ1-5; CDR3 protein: CASSSGFNQPQHF; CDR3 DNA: TGTGCCAGCAGCTCAGGGTTCAATCAGCCCCAGCATTTT
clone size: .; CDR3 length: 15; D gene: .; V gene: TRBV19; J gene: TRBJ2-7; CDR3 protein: CASSTYRTGVWEQYF; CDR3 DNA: TGTGCCAGTAGTACCTACAGGACTGGCGTTTGGGAGCAGTACTTC
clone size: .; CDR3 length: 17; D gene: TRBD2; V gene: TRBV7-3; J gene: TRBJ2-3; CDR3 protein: CASSATSGRQGTDTQYF; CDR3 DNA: TGTGCCAGCAGTGCGACTAGCGGGAGGCAAGGGACAGATACGCAGTATTTT
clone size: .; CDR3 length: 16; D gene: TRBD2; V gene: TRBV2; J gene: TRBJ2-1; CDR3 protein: CASSPSDRLADNEQFF; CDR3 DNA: TGTGCCAGCAGTCCATCGGACCGACTAGCGGACAATGAGCAGTTCTTC
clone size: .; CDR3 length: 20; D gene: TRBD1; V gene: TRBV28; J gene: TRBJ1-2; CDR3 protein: CASSPRRYRDRGLTNYGYTF; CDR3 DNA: TGTGCCAGCAGCCCCCGCCGGTATCGGGACAGGGGACTTACTAACTATGGCTACACCTTC
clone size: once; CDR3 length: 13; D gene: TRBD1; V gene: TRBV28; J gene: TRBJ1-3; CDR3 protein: CASSYRGPVTIYF; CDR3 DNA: TGTGCCAGCAGTTACAGGGGGCCCGTCACCATATATTTT
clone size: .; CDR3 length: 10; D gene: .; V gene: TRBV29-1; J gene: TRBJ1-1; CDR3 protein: CSVGFTEAFF; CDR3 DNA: TGCAGCGTTGGATTCACTGAAGCTTTCTTT
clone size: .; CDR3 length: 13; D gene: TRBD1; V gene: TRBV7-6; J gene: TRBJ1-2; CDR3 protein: CASSLDRGGGYTF; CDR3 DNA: TGTGCCAGCAGCTTAGACAGGGGTGGAGGCTACACCTTC
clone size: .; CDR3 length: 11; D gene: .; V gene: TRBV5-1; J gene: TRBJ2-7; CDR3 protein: CASSLDSEQYF; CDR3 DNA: TGCGCCAGCAGCTTGGATAGCGAGCAGTACTTC